Below, one T cell receptor (beta chain) is given with its context. With the 5' RACE reads reprocessed, TCRdb shows one record per CDR3 protein and no DNA. This listing includes 90,000 to 130,000 distinct CDR3 sequences. The CDR3 is 16 residues long. In germline, CDR1 is LGHDT, CDR2 YNNKEL (reference sequence). The sample originates from a study of T cells expressing NK-cell markers. The sequence derives from a woman aged 18-70 years in good health. Sequenced input: blood T cells: a sorted CD56 or NKG2C T cell subset, CD4+ or CD8+ T cells, or bulk PBMC T cells (not recorded which). The rearrangement joins TRBV3-1 to TRBJ2-5; with no DNA, the TCRdb D assignment of TRBD1 cannot be verified. The CDR3 reads CASSLFRTGIQETQYF.